Sequencing of this T cell receptor (beta chain) was carried out in a study of response to subunit inactivated influenza vaccine. Each CDR3 protein is one row after TCRdb ran MiXCR on the RT-PCR reads. The table has 600,000 to 850,000 distinct CDR3 sequences, 12% to 15% seen once. Study-level points and caveats: Each seasonal influenza vaccination recruits few new T cells, the authors suggested.

Notes on this clonotype: Its antigen is unknown.

V shed 2 bases, J shed 1 base, and the junction held 12 bases outside the gene matches. This CDR3 spans 19 amino acids. CDR1 and CDR2 (germline): MNHEY, SVGEGT. This TCR came from a man aged 50 or older who received an inactivated influenza vaccine. Sample: PBMCs from blood, taken roughly 2 weeks before vaccination. This chain joins TRBV6-2 or TRBV6-3 and TRBJ1-5; TRBD1 matches at 9 bases. CDR3 DNA sequence: TGTGCCAGCAGTTACCCCCGGGACAGGGTCATAGGAAGCAATCAGCCCCAGCATTTT. Translation gives CASSYPRDRVIGSNQPQHF.